The next 26 T cell receptor beta chains were all read from a single sample in a study of OX40 agonist ivuxolimab in advanced cancers. TCRdb's copy holds only in-frame clones and misses some; the assay was immunoSEQ multiplex PCR. This sample carries about 100,000 clones, more than 75% of them seen once, and the ten largest clones take 0.6% to 0.75%. The sequencing used CD4+ or CD8+ T cells sorted from blood, collected in a trial of the OX40 agonist ivuxolimab. The origin of the receptors is an adult with an advanced solid tumor such as melanoma, head and neck, liver or kidney cancer.

This clone was recorded only once. CDR3 coding DNA: TGCAGCGTGATGACAGGGAATGTCTACGAGCAGTACTTC. Translation: CSVMTGNVYEQYF. J is TRBJ2-7 and V is TRBV29-1; 7 positions agree with TRBD1. V shed 6 bases and J 3 bases; nucleotides not matched to a gene: 8. CDR3 size: 13 residues. The germline V gene encodes CDR1 SQVTM and CDR2 ANQGSEA.

This clone was found once. This sequence joins TRBV5-5 and TRBJ2-7; no firm D call. V lost 2 bases, J lost 2 bases, and 14 bases lay in between. This CDR3 is built from 15 residues. CDR1 and CDR2 (germline): SGHKS, YYEKEE (reference sequence). CDR3: CASSFNFAGTYEQYF. In nucleotides, the CDR3 is TGTGCCAGCAGCTTCAATTTCGCCGGAACCTACGAGCAGTACTTC.

This clone occurred once. The chain carries TRBV10-3 and TRBJ2-5; the match to TRBD2 covers 11 bases. The ends lost 5 bases at V and 3 bases at J; junction bases unmatched: 5. CDR1 ENHRY and CDR2 SYGVKD come from the germline V gene. The CDR3 is 15 residues long. CDR3 in DNA: TGTGCCATCAGTTCACTAGCGGGGGATAAAGAGACCCAGTACTTC. Amino acid sequence: CAISSLAGDKETQYF.

The chain couples TRBV5-1 to TRBJ2-3, with TRBD2 matching 11 bases. Trimming removed 0 bases from V and 8 bases from J; junction bases left unmatched: 8. The germline V gene encodes CDR1 SGHRS and CDR2 YFSETQ. The CDR3 covers 16 residues. The chain's CDR3 is CASSLELAGVVFTQYF. The CDR3 bases are TGCGCCAGCAGCTTGGAACTAGCGGGAGTGGTATTTACGCAGTATTTT.

The genes are TRBV19 and TRBJ2-2; D not certain. Trimming removed 5 bases at V and 3 bases at J, with 7 bases between. The germline V gene encodes CDR1 LNHDA and CDR2 SQIVND (reference sequence). The CDR3 length is 13 residues. CDR3 bases: TGTGCCAGTAGTTCCGGTTACACCGGGGAGCTGTTTTTT. Encoded protein: CASSSGYTGELFF.

CDR3 sequence reads: CAISEAGPDTQYF. The CDR3 nucleotides read TGTGCCATCAGTGAGGCTGGTCCAGATACGCAGTATTTT. This rearrangement joins TRBV10-3 to TRBJ2-3; D remains ambiguous. V gave up 2 bases and J gave up 4 bases, with 7 bases separating them. Germline V gene data show CDR1 as ENHRY and CDR2 as SYGVKD. The CDR3 totals 13 residues.

This clone has just one count. The chain joins TRBV5-4 to TRBJ1-4, with D possibly matching TRBD1 (6 bases). The ends were cut back, 4 bases at V and 7 bases at J, with 14 bases in the middle. Germline loops: CDR1 SGHNT, CDR2 YYREEE (reference sequence). This CDR3 spans 14 amino acids. The CDR3 here is CASSPTGMGEKLFF. DNA for the CDR3: TGTGCCAGCAGCCCAACAGGGATGGGTGAAAAACTGTTTTTT.

The chain carries TRBV7-8 and TRBJ1-1, with D unresolved. The CDR3 length is 16 residues. The ends were cut back, 4 bases at V and 0 bases at J, with 15 bases in the middle. CDR1 and CDR2 (germline): SGHVS, FQNEAQ. CDR3 sequence: CASSSHPGRMNTEAFF. The CDR3 nucleotides read TGTGCCAGCAGCTCTCACCCGGGCAGGATGAACACTGAAGCTTTCTTT.

V and J are TRBV27 and TRBJ1-5; D perhaps matches TRBD1 (5 bases). This CDR3 is built from 14 residues. The V gene's germline CDR1 is MNHEY and CDR2 SMNVEV (reference sequence). Trimming shortened V by 5 bases and J by 1 base, and 9 bases separated the two germline ends. The CDR3 spells CASSAQGSNQPQHF. The CDR3, as DNA: TGTGCCAGCAGTGCCCAGGGCAGCAATCAGCCCCAGCATTTT.

The rearrangement links TRBV28 to TRBJ1-2; the match to TRBD1 covers 8 bases. The germline V gene encodes CDR1 MDHEN and CDR2 SYDVKM. The CDR3 runs to 14 residues. Unmatched junction bases numbered 7, after V lost 6 bases and J lost 4 bases. CDR3 DNA: TGTGCCAGCAGGGACGGACAGGGTAGCTATGGCTACACCTTC. Encoded protein: CASRDGQGSYGYTF.

The V call is TRBV5-1, the J call TRBJ1-2; D may be TRBD1 (5 bases). CDR3 size: 13 residues. Germline values: CDR1 SGHRS, CDR2 YFSETQ. V shed 0 bases and J shed 5 bases, with 8 bases lying between them. The CDR3 region is CASSLAGEYGYTF. The CDR3 bases are TGCGCCAGCAGCTTGGCGGGGGAGTATGGCTACACCTTC.

This clone appeared a single time. The chain has TRBV9 and TRBJ2-3; 9 bases line up with TRBD1. In germline, CDR1 is SGDLS, CDR2 YYNGEE. V lost 2 bases to trimming and J lost 6 bases; unmatched junction nucleotides: 10. The CDR3 totals 16 residues. The CDR3 DNA reads as TGTGCCAGCAGCGTGATGACAGGGGGATTGTCGGATACGCAGTATTTT. The encoded protein is CASSVMTGGLSDTQYF.

This rearrangement joins TRBV28 to TRBJ1-4; no clear D. Germline assignment: CDR1 MDHEN and CDR2 SYDVKM. This CDR3 contains 16 residues. Trimming cost V 7 bases and J 4 bases, with 19 bases left between them. The DNA of the CDR3 is TGTGCCAGCACTTCCTTGGGTCCAGCTATTAATGAAAAACTGTTTTTT. Amino acid sequence: CASTSLGPAINEKLFF.

The gene calls are TRBV27 and TRBJ1-1; D is perhaps TRBD1 (6 bases). V was pared by 5 bases and J by 5 bases, with 9 bases between. Germline V gives CDR1 MNHEY, CDR2 SMNVEV (reference sequence). This CDR3 is built from 12 residues. DNA of the CDR3: TGTGCCAGCAGTCTCAGGGGAACTGAAGCTTTCTTT. It codes for CASSLRGTEAFF.

As DNA, the CDR3 is TGTGCCTGGAGTGGATTCGCAAACACTGAAGCTTTCTTT. This gives the protein CAWSGFANTEAFF. The chain is built from TRBV30 and TRBJ1-1; D is unclear. CDR3 size: 13 residues. V gave up 1 base and J gave up 2 bases, with 8 bases separating them. The germline V gene encodes CDR1 GTSNPN and CDR2 SVGIG (reference sequence).

This rearrangement joins TRBV18 to TRBJ1-1; unclear D gene. The germline V and J ends were trimmed by 0 bases and 7 bases, with 12 bases remaining between them. The V gene's germline CDR1 is KGHSH and CDR2 LQKENI. This CDR3 is 14 amino acids long. CDR3 coding DNA: TGTGCCAGCTCACCACCGGCGACATTAGGTGAAGCTTTCTTT. Translating gives CASSPPATLGEAFF.

The chain links TRBV28 to TRBJ1-6, with D unclear. This CDR3 is 14 amino acids long. Trimming shortened V by 11 bases and J by 0 bases, and 11 bases separated the two germline ends. Germline V gene data show CDR1 as MDHEN and CDR2 as SYDVKM. The CDR3 DNA reads TGTGCCTTGGGGAGGAGCTCCTATAATTCACCCCTCCACTTT. The encoded protein is CALGRSSYNSPLHF.

The rearrangement joins TRBV28 to TRBJ1-2, with TRBD1 matching 8 bases. The trim removed 9 bases at V and 4 bases at J, leaving 7 bases unmatched. The CDR3 consists of 13 residues. Germline V lookup: CDR1 MDHEN, CDR2 SYDVKM. CDR3 bases: TGTGCCAGTACGTCAGGGGGCGTCTATGGCTACACCTTC. It encodes CASTSGGVYGYTF.

The chain's CDR3 is CASSFGQGRGEQYF. CDR3 bases: TGTGCCAGCAGTTTCGGACAGGGGCGTGGAGAGCAGTACTTC. The J gene is TRBJ2-7, the V gene TRBV5-4, with TRBD1 identical over 9 bases. This CDR3 contains 14 residues. The V segment lost 5 bases and the J segment 7 bases; nucleotides outside the gene matches: 10. Germline V lookup: CDR1 SGHNT, CDR2 YYREEE (reference sequence).

This chain joins TRBV5-1 and TRBJ1-5, with 7 nucleotides matching TRBD1. After removal of 4 bases from V and 3 bases from J, the junction contained 4 bases not matched to a gene. Germline V gene data show CDR1 as SGHRS and CDR2 as YFSETQ. The CDR3 has 14 residues. The CDR3 DNA reads as TGCGCCAGCAGCCCGGGACAGTTCAATCAGCCCCAGCATTTT. This encodes CASSPGQFNQPQHF.

This chain connects TRBV11-2 to TRBJ1-1, with a possible D match to TRBD1 (6 bases). Germline V gene data show CDR1 as SGHAT and CDR2 as FQNNGV. V was shortened by 0 bases and J by 6 bases, with 14 bases between the two germline ends. This CDR3 is built from 15 residues. CDR3 sequence (DNA): TGTGCCAGCAGCTTAGAGGGGGCTATGCTCCCTGAAGCTTTCTTT. It translates to CASSLEGAMLPEAFF. The full variable domain, in which reference TRBV11-2 and TRBJ1-1 provide the parts outside the CDR3, is EAGVAQSPRYKIIEKRQSVAFWCNPISGHATLYWYQQILGQGPKLLIQFQNNGVVDDSQLPKDRFSAERLKGVDSTLKIQPAKLEDSAVYLCASSLEGAMLPEAFFGQGTRLTVV.

The chain employs TRBV28 and TRBJ1-6; weak D call: TRBD1 (6 bases). Germline V CDR1 and CDR2: MDHEN, SYDVKM. The CDR3 runs 13 residues. The V and J ends lost 8 bases and 7 bases respectively, with 12 bases between them. The CDR3 loop reads CASGLGANSPLHF. The CDR3 DNA is TGTGCCAGCGGGTTGGGGGCCAATTCACCCCTCCACTTT.

This clone was counted once. The V call is TRBV28, the J call TRBJ2-1; D is possibly TRBD1 (6 bases). The germline gives CDR1 MDHEN, CDR2 SYDVKM. Trimming stripped 5 bases from V and 7 bases from J, with 15 bases between. This CDR3 has 14 amino acids. The CDR3 sequence: CASSDTGPWNEQFF. The CDR3 nucleotides read TGTGCCAGCAGTGATACAGGGCCATGGAATGAGCAGTTCTTC.

The rearrangement joins TRBV7-8 to TRBJ2-7; D not certain. Germline lookup yields CDR1 SGHVS and CDR2 FQNEAQ. This CDR3 is built from 14 residues. Trimming removed 0 bases at V and 3 bases at J, with 9 bases between. Written as DNA, the CDR3 is TGTGCCAGCAGCTTAGCGACGGTTTACTACGAGCAGTACTTC. Its translation is CASSLATVYYEQYF.

The V gene is TRBV5-5, the J gene TRBJ2-1; 16 positions agree with TRBD2. The CDR3 has 19 residues. The germline V gene encodes CDR1 SGHKS and CDR2 YYEKEE (reference sequence). With V trimmed by 3 bases and J by 10 bases, 16 bases remained unmatched. This CDR3 is CASSSSGTSGRAGSGEQFF. CDR3 nucleotides: TGTGCCAGCAGCTCGTCCGGGACTAGCGGGAGGGCCGGGTCGGGCGAGCAGTTCTTC.

The chain links TRBV19 to TRBJ1-5; D gene uncertain. Trimming shortened V by 3 bases and J by 6 bases, and 9 bases separated the two germline ends. Germline V gene lookup returns CDR1 LNHDA and CDR2 SQIVND (reference sequence). The CDR3 runs 13 residues. The CDR3 bases are TGTGCCAGTAGTATGTGGGGTGGTCAGCCCCAGCATTTT. It encodes CASSMWGGQPQHF.